The source of this T cell receptor (beta chain) is a study of shared clonotypes between healthy human individuals. The table came from immunoSEQ multiplex PCR; TCRdb's copy has only in-frame clones and leaves some out. The data contain about 1 million clones, 70% to 80% of them seen just once; the ten biggest clones take up roughly 1.5%. This CDR3 comprises 12 residues. This clone turned up a few times. The sequenced sample consisted of memory CD4+ T cells sorted from blood. Subset meaning: CD45RA-negative fraction. The gene calls are TRBV21-1 and TRBJ1-2; whether TRBD1, the table's D call, matches the DNA was not checked. TRBV21-1 is a recognized pseudogene. The TCR sequence derives from a man younger than 30 in good health. The CDR3: CASSWGTRDYTF. In DNA form, the CDR3 reads TGTGCCAGCAGCTGGGGGACACGAGACTACACCTTC.